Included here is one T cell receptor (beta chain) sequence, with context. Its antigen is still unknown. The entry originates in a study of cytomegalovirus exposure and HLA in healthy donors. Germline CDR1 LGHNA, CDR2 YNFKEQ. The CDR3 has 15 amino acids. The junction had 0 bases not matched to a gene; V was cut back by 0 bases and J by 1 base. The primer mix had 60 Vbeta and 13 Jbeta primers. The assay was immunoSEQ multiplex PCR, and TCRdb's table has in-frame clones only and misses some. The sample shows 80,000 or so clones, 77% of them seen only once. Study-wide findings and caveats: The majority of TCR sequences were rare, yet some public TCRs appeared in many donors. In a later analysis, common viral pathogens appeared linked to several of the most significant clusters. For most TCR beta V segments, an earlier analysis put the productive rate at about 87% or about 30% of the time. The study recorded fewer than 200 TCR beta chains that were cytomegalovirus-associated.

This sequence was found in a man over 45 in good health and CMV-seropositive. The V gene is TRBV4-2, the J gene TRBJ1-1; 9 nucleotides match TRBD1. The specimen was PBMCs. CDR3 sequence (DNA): TGTGCCAGCAGCCAAGAGACAGGGGGGAACACTGAAGCTTTCTTT. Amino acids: CASSQETGGNTEAFF.